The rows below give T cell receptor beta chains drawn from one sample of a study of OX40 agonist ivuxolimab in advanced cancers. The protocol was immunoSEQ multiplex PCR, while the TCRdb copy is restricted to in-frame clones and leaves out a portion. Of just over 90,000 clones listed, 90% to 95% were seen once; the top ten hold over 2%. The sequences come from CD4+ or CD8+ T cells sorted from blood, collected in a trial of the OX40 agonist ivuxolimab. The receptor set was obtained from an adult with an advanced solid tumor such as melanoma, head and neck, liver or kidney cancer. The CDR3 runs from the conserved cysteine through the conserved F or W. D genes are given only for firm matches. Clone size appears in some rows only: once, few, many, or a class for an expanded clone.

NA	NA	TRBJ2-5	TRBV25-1	CASSGEETQYF	TGTGCCAGCAGTGGAGAAGAGACCCAGTACTTC
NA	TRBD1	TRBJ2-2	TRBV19	CASSIGQGMRAGELFF	TGTGCCAGTAGTATAGGACAGGGCATGAGAGCCGGGGAGCTGTTTTTT
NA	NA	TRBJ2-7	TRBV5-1	CASSLADPYEQYF	TGCGCCAGCAGCTTGGCCGATCCGTACGAGCAGTACTTC
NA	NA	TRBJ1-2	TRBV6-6	CASSYNGYTF	TGTGCCAGCAGTTACAATGGCTACACCTTC
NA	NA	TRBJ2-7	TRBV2	CASSEFGQHYEQYF	TGTGCCAGCAGTGAGTTTGGACAGCACTACGAGCAGTACTTC
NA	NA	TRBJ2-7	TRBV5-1	CASSSGANSYEQYF	TGCGCCAGCAGCAGTGGGGCAAACTCCTACGAGCAGTACTTC
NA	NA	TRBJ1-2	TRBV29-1	CSVPGATGYTF	TGCAGCGTACCGGGGGCAACAGGCTACACCTTC
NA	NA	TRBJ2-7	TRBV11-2	CASSLPHRFYEQYF	TGTGCCAGCAGCCTACCCCACAGGTTTTACGAGCAGTACTTC
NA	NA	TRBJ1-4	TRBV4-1	CASSQAGATNEKLFF	TGCGCCAGCAGCCAAGCGGGGGCAACTAATGAAAAACTGTTTTTT
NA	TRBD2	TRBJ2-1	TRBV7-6	CASSYGTSGSMNEQFF	TGTGCCAGCAGTTATGGAACTAGCGGGAGTATGAATGAGCAGTTCTTC
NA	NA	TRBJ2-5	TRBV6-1	CASRTSSGRQETQYF	TGTGCCAGCAGGACTTCCTCCGGACGGCAAGAGACCCAGTACTTC
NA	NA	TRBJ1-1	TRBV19	CASSISGWNTEAFF	TGTGCCAGTAGTATCAGCGGGTGGAACACTGAAGCTTTCTTT
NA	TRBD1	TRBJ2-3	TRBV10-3	CAISPTGGADTQYF	TGTGCCATTTCCCCGACAGGGGGCGCAGATACGCAGTATTTT
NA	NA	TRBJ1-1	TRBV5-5	CASSQPSSGAREAFF	TGTGCCAGCAGCCAACCGTCTTCAGGGGCCCGTGAAGCTTTCTTT
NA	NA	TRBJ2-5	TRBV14	CASSQVNRAETQYF	TGTGCCAGCAGCCAAGTTAACAGGGCAGAGACCCAGTACTTC
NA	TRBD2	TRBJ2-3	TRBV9	CASSVEGAGLAETDTQYF	TGTGCCAGCAGCGTAGAAGGGGCGGGACTAGCGGAGACAGATACGCAGTATTTT
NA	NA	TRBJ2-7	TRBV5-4	CASSLGNSPYEQYF	TGTGCCAGCAGCTTGGGGAATTCTCCTTACGAGCAGTACTTC
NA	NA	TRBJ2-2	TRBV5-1	CASSLGWGNTGELFF	TGCGCCAGCAGCTTGGGGTGGGGGAACACCGGGGAGCTGTTTTTT
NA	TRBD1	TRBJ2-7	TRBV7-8	CASNPSNRGRFYEQYF	TGTGCCAGCAACCCCTCTAACAGGGGGCGGTTCTACGAGCAGTACTTC
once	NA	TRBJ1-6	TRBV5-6	CASSLSQGRPPLHF	TGTGCCAGCAGCTTGTCCCAGGGGCGTCCACCCCTCCACTTT
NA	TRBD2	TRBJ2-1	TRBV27	CASSSLTSGGGNEQFF	TGTGCCAGCAGTTCCCTCACTAGCGGGGGGGGTAATGAGCAGTTCTTC
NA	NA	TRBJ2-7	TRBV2	CASSGAEQYF	TGTGCCAGCAGTGGTGCCGAGCAGTACTTC
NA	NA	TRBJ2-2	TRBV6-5	CASNWQGEAGELFF	TGTGCCAGCAATTGGCAGGGAGAAGCCGGGGAGCTGTTTTTT
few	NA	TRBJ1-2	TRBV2	CASSENPAAGNWLGYTF	TGTGCCAGCAGTGAAAACCCGGCGGCAGGGAACTGGCTGGGCTACACCTTC
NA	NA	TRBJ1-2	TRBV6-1	CASSEGRYGYTF	TGTGCCAGCAGTGAGGGACGTTATGGCTACACCTTC
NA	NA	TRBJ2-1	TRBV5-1	CASSLAYNEQFF	TGCGCCAGCAGCTTGGCCTACAATGAGCAGTTCTTC
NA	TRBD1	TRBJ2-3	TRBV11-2	CASSSQGPYTDTQYF	TGTGCCAGCAGCTCACAGGGGCCTTACACAGATACGCAGTATTTT
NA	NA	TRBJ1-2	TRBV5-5	CASSLTSGTGNGYTF	TGTGCCAGCAGCTTAACCTCGGGCACAGGGAATGGCTACACCTTC
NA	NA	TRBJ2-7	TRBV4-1	CASSQDKGRGEQYF	TGCGCCAGCAGCCAAGATAAGGGTCGGGGAGAGCAGTACTTC
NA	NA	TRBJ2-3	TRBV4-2	CASSQGLSDTQYF	TGTGCCAGCAGCCAAGGACTTTCAGATACGCAGTATTTT
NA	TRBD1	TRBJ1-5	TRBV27	CASSSANRGLQPQHF	TGTGCCAGCAGTTCCGCAAACAGGGGGCTTCAGCCCCAGCATTTT